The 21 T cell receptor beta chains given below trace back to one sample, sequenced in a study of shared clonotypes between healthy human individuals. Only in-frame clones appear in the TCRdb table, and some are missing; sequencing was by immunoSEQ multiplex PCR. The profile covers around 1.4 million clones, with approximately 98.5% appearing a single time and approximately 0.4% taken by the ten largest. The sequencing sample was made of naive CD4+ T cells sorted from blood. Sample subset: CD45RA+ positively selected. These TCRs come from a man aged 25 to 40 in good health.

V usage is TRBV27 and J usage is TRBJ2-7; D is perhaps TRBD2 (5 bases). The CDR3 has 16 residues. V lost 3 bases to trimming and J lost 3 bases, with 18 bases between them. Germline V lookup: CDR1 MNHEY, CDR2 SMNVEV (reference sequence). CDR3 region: CASSFGRRTDYYEQYF. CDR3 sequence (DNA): TGTGCCAGCAGTTTTGGAAGGAGGACGGATTACTACGAGCAGTACTTC.

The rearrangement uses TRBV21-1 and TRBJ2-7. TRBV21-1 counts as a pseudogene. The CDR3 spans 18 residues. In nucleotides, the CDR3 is TGTGCCAGCAGCAAAGGAAGGGTATGGGTTCACATGATCTACGAGCAGTACTTC. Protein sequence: CASSKGRVWVHMIYEQYF.

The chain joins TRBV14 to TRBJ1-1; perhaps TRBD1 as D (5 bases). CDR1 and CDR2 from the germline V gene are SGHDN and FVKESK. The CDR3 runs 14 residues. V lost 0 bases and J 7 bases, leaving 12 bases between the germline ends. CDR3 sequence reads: CASSQELGAVEAFF. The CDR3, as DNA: TGTGCCAGCAGCCAAGAGCTAGGGGCGGTTGAAGCTTTCTTT.

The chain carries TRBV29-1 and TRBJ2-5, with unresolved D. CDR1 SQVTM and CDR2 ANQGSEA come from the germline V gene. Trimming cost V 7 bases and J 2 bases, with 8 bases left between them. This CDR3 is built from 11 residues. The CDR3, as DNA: TGCAGCGGGTCGAGACAAGAGACCCAGTACTTC. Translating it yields CSGSRQETQYF.

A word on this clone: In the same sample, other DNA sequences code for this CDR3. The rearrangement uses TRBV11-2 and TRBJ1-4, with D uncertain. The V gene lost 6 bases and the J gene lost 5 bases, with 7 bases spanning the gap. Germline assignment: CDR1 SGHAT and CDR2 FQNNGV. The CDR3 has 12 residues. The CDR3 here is CASSPVNEKLFF. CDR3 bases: TGTGCCAGCAGTCCAGTGAATGAAAAACTGTTTTTT. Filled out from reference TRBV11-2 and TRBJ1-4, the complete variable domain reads EAGVAQSPRYKIIEKRQSVAFWCNPISGHATLYWYQQILGQGPKLLIQFQNNGVVDDSQLPKDRFSAERLKGVDSTLKIQPAKLEDSAVYLCASSPVNEKLFFGSGTQLSVL.

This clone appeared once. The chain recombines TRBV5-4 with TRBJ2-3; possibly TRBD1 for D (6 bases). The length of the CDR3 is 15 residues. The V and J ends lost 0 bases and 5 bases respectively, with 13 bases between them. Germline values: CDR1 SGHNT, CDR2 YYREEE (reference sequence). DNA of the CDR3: TGTGCCAGCAGCTTGGTCAGCCTAGGGGGAGATACGCAGTATTTT. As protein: CASSLVSLGGDTQYF.

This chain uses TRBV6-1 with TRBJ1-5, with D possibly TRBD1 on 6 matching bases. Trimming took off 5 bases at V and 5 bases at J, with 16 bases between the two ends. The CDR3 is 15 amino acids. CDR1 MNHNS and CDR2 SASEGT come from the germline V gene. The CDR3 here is CASSPMTGGDQPQHF. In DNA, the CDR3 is TGTGCCAGCAGTCCAATGACAGGCGGTGATCAGCCCCAGCATTTT.

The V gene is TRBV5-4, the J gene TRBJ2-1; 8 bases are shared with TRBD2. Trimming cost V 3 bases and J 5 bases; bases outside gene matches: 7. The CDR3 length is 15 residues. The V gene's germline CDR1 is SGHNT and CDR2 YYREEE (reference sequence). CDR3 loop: CASSSPGLGHNEQFF. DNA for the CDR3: TGTGCCAGCAGCTCACCGGGACTAGGTCACAATGAGCAGTTCTTC.

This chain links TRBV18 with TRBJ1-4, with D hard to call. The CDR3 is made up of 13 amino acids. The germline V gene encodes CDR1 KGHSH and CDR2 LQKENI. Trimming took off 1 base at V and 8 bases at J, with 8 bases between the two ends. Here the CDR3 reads CASSPRTDEKLFF. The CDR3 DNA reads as TGTGCCAGCTCACCACGTACAGACGAAAAACTGTTTTTT.

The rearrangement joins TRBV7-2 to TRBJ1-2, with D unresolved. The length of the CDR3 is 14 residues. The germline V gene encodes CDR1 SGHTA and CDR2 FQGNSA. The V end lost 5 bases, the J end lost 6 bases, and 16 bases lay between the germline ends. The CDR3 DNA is TGTGCCAGCAGCCCCCTCCAGGTCTCGAATGGCTACACCTTC. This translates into CASSPLQVSNGYTF.

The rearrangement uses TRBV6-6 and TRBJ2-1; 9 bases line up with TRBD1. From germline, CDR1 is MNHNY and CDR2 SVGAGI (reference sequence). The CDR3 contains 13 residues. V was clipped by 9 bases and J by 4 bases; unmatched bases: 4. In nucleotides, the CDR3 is TGTGCCAGTGGGACAGGGATTTACAATGAGCAGTTCTTC. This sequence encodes CASGTGIYNEQFF.

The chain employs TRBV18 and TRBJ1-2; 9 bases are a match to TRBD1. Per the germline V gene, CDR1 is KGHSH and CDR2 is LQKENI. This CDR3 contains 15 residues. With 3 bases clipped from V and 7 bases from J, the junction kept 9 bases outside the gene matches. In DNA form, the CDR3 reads TGTGCCAGCTCACCTCTGACCGGGACAGGGATTGGCTACACCTTC. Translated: CASSPLTGTGIGYTF.

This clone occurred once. CDR3 amino acids: CASSLGRGGIRNTIYF. CDR3 nucleotides: TGTGCCAGCAGCTTGGGGCGCGGGGGAATTAGAAACACCATATATTTT. The chain couples TRBV5-4 to TRBJ1-3; weak D call: TRBD1 (5 bases). Germline loops: CDR1 SGHNT, CDR2 YYREEE (reference sequence). This CDR3 region has 16 residues. Trimming took 0 bases from V and 5 from J, leaving 15 bases between them.

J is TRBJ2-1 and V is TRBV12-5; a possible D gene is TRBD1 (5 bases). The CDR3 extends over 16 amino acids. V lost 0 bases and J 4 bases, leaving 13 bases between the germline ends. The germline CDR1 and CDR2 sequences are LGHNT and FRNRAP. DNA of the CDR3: TGTGCTAGTGGTTTGGTAGGGCAGGGCGTTTACAATGAGCAGTTCTTC. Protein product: CASGLVGQGVYNEQFF.

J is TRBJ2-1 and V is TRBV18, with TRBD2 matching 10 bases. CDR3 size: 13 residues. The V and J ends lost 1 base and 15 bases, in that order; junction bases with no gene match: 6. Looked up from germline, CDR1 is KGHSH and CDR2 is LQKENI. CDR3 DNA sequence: TGTGCCAGCTCACCACAGCGGGAGGGGCTTCCGTTCTTC. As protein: CASSPQREGLPFF.

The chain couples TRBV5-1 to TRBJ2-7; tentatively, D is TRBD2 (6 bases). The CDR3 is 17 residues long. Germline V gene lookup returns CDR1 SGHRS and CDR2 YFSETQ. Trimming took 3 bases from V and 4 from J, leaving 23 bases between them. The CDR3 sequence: CASSWASTRGGVYEQYF. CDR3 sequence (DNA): TGCGCCAGCAGCTGGGCCTCGACTAGAGGTGGGGTTTACGAGCAGTACTTC.

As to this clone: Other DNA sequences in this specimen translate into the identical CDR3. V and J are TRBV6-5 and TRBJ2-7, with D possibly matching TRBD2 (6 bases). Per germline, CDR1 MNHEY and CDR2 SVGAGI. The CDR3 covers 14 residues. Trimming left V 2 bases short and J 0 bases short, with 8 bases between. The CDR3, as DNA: TGTGCCAGCAGTTACGGGGGGTACTCCTACGAGCAGTACTTC. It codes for CASSYGGYSYEQYF.

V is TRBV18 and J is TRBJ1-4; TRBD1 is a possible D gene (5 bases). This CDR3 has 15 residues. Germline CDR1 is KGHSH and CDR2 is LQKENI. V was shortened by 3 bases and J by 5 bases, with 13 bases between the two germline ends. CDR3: CASSPQGEVNEKLFF. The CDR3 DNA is TGTGCCAGCTCACCCCAAGGGGAGGTGAATGAAAAACTGTTTTTT.

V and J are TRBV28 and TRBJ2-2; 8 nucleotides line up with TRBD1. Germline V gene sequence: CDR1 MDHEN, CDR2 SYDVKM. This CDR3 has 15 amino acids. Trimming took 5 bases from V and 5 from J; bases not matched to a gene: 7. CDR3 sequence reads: CASSPQTGVTGELFF. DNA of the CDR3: TGTGCCAGCAGTCCTCAGACAGGGGTGACCGGGGAGCTGTTTTTT.

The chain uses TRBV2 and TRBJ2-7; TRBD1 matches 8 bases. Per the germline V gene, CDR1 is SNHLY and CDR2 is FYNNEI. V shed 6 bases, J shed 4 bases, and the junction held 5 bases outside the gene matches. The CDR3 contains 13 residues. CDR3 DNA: TGTGCCAGCAGATGGGACAGGACTTACGAGCAGTACTTC. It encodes CASRWDRTYEQYF.

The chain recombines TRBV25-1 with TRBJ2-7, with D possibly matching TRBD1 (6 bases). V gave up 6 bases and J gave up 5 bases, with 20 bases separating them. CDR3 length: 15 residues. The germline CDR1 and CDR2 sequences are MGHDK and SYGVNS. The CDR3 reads CASSPPDRSHHEQYF. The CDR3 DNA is TGTGCCAGCAGCCCCCCCGACAGGTCCCACCACGAGCAGTACTTC.